This TCR beta chain was sequenced during a study of T cell responses to AZD1222 COVID-19 vaccine (TCRdb year 2021). In terms of the full investigation: Because spike-specific TCR depth and breadth did not differ between the two schedules, AZD1222 recipients who got a second dose at roughly 4 weeks were pooled with those who got a second dose at roughly 12 weeks. A total of around 240 trial participants underwent TCR sequencing, of whom approximately 200 had received two doses of AZD1222 and roughly 26 had received two doses of the MenACWY control vaccine. Trial participants were enrolled by age into subgroups of 18-55, 56-69 and 70-plus years, and around 150, 28 and 57 TCR-sequenced participants, respectively, were included in these subgroups. Broad study findings and their caveats: Only a handful of AZD1222 recipients were SARS-CoV-2 seropositive at baseline, limiting conclusions about previously exposed vaccinees. CD4 TCRs associated with the vaccine covered the entire spike protein, and the dominant responses were in regions 160-218 and 743-854. After two AZD1222 doses, both the breadth and the depth of spike-specific TCRs were significantly higher than at day 0 and than in MenACWY recipients. Most participants were white British and females outnumbered males, and the authors suggested that clonal diversity may have been underestimated. No day 14 peak-response samples were available, so repertoires were characterized only after the peak T cell response. The 56-69-year group was small, and its depth increase did not reach significance, likely because of low power. Reportedly, almost half of the unique spike-specific TCRs recognized epitopes lying outside the regions that are mutated in the B.1.351 and B.1.1.7 variants.

With regard to this clone: Its antigen is still unknown. No base quality information exists; no much larger clone differs at one position.

The time point label corresponds to: baseline before first vaccination. Vaccinee samples came from UK trials COV001 and COV002, including a single-blind randomized controlled phase 2/3 trial of AZD1222 (ChAdOx1 nCoV-19) in healthy adults. Trial participant PBMC samples were collected at day 0 and day 28 after the second dose for TCRbeta chain sequencing. The CDR3 regions of human TCRbeta chains were analyzed by immunosequencing. In the paper's pipeline: Repertoire TCRs were checked for matches against a reference library of SARS-CoV-2-specific TCRs that had been generated using the MIRA antigen-specificity platform. Breadth was defined as the fraction of unique TCRs that were SARS-CoV-2-associated. Depth was defined as the fraction of total T cells that were SARS-CoV-2-associated. Each spike-specific TCR was assigned to its reactive spike region and to a CD4 or CD8 class using the MIRA data. Log10-transformed breadth and depth values were compared by one-way ANOVA with Sidak's multiple comparisons tests. TCRdb limited this immuneACCESS table to in-frame rearrangements with V and J called. A share of clones is missing; checked studies link under half to unresolved V genes, and the rest is unexplained. The V and J calls and clone size were taken over from that table, and D and trimming were inferred from the DNA. The sample profile shows some 120,000 clones; more than 80% of them were found once. The ten top clones hold about 4.3% of the sample.

The germline V gene yields SGHTA for CDR1 and FQGNSA for CDR2. Inclusive of the bounding cysteine and phenylalanine, the CDR3 is 15 residues long. Just CDR3 DNA is preserved here, 45 bases in frame from base 1. Trimming removed 0 bases from V and 0 bases from J, leaving 9 bases between the germline ends. Specimen: peripheral blood, collected on day 0 of AZD1222 vaccination. The rearrangement combines TRBV7-2 with TRBJ2-7, with an unclear D gene assignment. This receptor was taken from an adult in good health. This receptor has the CDR3 CASSLAGNPSYEQYF. At the DNA level, the sequence is TGTGCCAGCAGCTTAGCAGGTAATCCCTCCTACGAGCAGTACTTC.